The TCR beta chain described here comes from a study of cytomegalovirus exposure and HLA in healthy donors. PCR primers comprised 60 Vbeta and 13 Jbeta primers. The repertoire was sequenced with immunoSEQ multiplex PCR; TCRdb's copy has only in-frame clones and lacks some. The sample contains around 88,000 clones, around four fifths of which appear only once. Concerning this clone: Its antigen is as yet unknown.

Trimming took 3 bases from V and 8 from J; bases not matched to a gene: 23. Germline assignment: CDR1 GTSNPN and CDR2 SVGIG (reference sequence). The CDR3 runs to 19 residues. Nominally healthy donors provided the samples, though records likely missed some immune exposures. The study's findings and limits: Researchers had no immune exposure information except CMV serostatus available. Exclusion as indistinguishable affected some V segments, including TRBV6-2 and TRBV6-3.

The sequenced sample consisted of PBMCs. The V call is TRBV30, the J call TRBJ2-2, with 8 positions matching TRBD2. The TCR sequence derives from a man aged 45-65 years in good health and CMV-seropositive. CDR3 sequence: CAWRGGSWAGLGPSGELFF. The DNA for the CDR3 is TGTGCCTGGAGAGGAGGTAGTTGGGCGGGACTAGGACCCTCTGGGGAGCTGTTTTTT. The variable domain in full, with the rest retrieved from reference TRBV30 and TRBJ2-2, is SQTIHQWPATLVQPVGSPLSLECTVEGTSNPNLYWYRQAAGRGLQLLFYSVGIGQISSEVPQNLSASRPQDRQFILSSKKLLLSDSGFYLCAWRGGSWAGLGPSGELFFGEGSRLTVL.